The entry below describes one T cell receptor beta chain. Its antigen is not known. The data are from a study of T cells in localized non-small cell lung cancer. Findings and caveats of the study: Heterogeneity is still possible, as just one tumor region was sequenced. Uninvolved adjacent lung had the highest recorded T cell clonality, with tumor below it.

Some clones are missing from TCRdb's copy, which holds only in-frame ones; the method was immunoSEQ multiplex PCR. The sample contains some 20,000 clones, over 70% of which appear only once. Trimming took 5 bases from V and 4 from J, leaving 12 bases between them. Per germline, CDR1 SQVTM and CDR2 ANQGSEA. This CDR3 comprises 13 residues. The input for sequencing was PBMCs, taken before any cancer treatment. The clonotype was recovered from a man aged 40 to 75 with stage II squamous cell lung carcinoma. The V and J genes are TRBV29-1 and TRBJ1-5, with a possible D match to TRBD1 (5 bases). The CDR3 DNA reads TGCAGCGTTCAGGTCGAGGGGAATCAGCCCCAGCATTTT. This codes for CSVQVEGNQPQHF.